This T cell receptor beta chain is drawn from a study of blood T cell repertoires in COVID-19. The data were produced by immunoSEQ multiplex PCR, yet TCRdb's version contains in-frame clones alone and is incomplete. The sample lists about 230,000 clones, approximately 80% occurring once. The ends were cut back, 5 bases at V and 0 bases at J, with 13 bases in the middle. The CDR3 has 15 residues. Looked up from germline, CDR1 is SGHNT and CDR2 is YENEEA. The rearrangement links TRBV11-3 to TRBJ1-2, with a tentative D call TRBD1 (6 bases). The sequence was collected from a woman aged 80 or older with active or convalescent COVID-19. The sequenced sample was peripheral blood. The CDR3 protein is CASSHRAGANYGYTF. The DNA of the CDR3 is TGTGCCAGCAGCCACAGGGCAGGGGCTAACTATGGCTACACCTTC.